This T cell receptor (beta chain) is drawn from a study of cytomegalovirus exposure and HLA in healthy donors. Points on this clone: Its antigen is as yet unknown.

This PCR relied on a set of 60 Vbeta primers and 13 Jbeta primers. Measured with immunoSEQ multiplex PCR; TCRdb has only the in-frame clones, and not every one. Altogether around 90,000 clones are present, around 84% being singletons, with the ten largest covering about a tenth. V shed 2 bases and J shed 6 bases, with 14 bases lying between them. CDR1 is SGHTA and CDR2 is FQGNSA in the germline V gene. The CDR3 runs 15 residues. Study-level points and caveats: In a later analysis, at a false discovery rate of 0.05, about 16,000 TCR beta sequences matched HLA alleles. With later analysis, a missense DCLRE1C variant became linked to TCR beta V- and J-gene trimming. Prior analysis indicated that the majority of TCR beta V segments exhibited productivity approximately 90% or approximately 30% of the time.

Sequenced material: PBMCs. The clonotype originates from a human donor in good health. The V and J genes are TRBV7-2 and TRBJ2-1; D is perhaps TRBD2 (7 bases). CDR3: CASSLRGRAINEQFF. For the CDR3, the DNA is TGTGCCAGCAGCTTAAGGGGGAGGGCCATCAATGAGCAGTTCTTC.